The subject of this entry is one TCR beta chain. Its antigen is not known. The time point was: week 23, last vaccination. One vaccine dose held 300 ug of mutant IDH1 20-mer peptide and came with topical imiquimod. This entry belongs to a study of a mutant IDH1 vaccine in newly diagnosed glioma. Assay used: immunoSEQ multiplex PCR; TCRdb lists only in-frame clones, some missing. The sample shows about 82,000 clones, approximately 85% of them seen only once. CDR1 SGHVS and CDR2 FQNEAQ come from the germline V gene. The ends lost 4 bases at V and 4 bases at J; junction bases unmatched: 6. The CDR3 sequence is 14 residues long.

Specimen: PBMCs, collected from a glioma patient whose treatment included an IDH1 peptide vaccine. The V call is TRBV7-8, the J call TRBJ2-5, with 7 nucleotides matching TRBD2. The TCR comes from a man aged 25-40 years with glioma. Some clones in this sample may be carry-over from other donors' samples. The CDR3 region is CASSSLAAGETQYF. The CDR3, as DNA: TGTGCCAGCAGCTCCCTAGCGGCCGGAGAGACCCAGTACTTC.